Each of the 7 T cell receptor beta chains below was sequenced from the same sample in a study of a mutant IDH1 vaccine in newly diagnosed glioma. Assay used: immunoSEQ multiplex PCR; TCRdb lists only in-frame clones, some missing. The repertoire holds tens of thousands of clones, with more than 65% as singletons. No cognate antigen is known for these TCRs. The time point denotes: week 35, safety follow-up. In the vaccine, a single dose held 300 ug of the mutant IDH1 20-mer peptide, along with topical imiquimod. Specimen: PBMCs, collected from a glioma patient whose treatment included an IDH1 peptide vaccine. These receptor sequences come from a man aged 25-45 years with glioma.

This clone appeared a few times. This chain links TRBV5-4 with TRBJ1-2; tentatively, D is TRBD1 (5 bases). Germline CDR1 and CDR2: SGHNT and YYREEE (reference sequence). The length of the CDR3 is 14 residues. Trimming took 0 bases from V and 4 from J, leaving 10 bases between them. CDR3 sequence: CASSLEAGTYGYTF. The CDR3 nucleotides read TGTGCCAGCAGCTTGGAGGCAGGGACCTATGGCTACACCTTC.

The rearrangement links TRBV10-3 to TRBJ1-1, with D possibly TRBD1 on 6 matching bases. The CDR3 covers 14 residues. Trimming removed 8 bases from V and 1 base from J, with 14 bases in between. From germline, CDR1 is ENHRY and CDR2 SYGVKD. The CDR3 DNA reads TGTGCCATCGGAGGGGGACTTCAGAACACTGAAGCTTTCTTT. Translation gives CAIGGGLQNTEAFF.

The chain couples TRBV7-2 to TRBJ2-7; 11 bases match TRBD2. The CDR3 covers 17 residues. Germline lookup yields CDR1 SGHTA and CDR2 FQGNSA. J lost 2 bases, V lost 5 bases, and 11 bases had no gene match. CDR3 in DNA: TGTGCCAGCAGCCCCACCCGGACTAGCGGGCCTACCTACGAGCAGTACTTC. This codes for CASSPTRTSGPTYEQYF.

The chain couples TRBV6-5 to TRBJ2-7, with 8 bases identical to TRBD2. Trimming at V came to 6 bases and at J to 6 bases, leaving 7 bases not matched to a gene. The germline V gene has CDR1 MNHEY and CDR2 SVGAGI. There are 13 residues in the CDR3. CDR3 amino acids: CASSPGLVGEQYF. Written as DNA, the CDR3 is TGTGCCAGCAGCCCGGGACTAGTAGGCGAGCAGTACTTC.

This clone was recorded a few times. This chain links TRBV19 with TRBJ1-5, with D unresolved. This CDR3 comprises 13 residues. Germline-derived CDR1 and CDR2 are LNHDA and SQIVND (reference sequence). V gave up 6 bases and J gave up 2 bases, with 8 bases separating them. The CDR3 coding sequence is TGTGCCAGTAGGGCGGCTCGCAATCAGCCCCAGCATTTT. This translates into CASRAARNQPQHF.

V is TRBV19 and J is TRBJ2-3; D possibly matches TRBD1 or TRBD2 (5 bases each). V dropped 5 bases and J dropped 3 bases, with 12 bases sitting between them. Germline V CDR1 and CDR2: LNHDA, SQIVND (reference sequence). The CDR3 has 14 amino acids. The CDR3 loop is CASSARGTTDTQYF. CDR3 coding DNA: TGTGCCAGTAGTGCCCGGGGCACTACAGATACGCAGTATTTT.

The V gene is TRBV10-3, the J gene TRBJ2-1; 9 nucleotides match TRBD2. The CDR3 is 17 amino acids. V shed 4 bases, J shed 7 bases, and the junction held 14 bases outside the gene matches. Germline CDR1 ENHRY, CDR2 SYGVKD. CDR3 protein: CAISGILAGGRKNEQFF. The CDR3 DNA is TGTGCCATCAGTGGTATCCTCGCGGGAGGGCGCAAGAATGAGCAGTTCTTC.